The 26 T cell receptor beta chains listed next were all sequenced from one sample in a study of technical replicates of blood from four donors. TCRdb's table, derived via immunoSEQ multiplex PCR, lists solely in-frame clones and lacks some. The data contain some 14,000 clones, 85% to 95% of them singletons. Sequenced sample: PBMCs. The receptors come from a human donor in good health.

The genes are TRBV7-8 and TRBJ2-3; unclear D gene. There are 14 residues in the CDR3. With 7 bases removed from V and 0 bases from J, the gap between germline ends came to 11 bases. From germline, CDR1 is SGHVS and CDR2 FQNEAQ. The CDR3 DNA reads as TGTGCCAGCACCCCGTCCGTTAGCACAGATACGCAGTATTTT. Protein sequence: CASTPSVSTDTQYF.

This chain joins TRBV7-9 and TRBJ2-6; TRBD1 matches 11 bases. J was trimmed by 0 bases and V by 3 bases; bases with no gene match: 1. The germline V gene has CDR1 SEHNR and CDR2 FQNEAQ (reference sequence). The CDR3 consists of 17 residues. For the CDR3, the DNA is TGTGCCAGCAGCTTGGACAGGGGGCTCTCTGGGGCCAACGTCCTGACTTTC. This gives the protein CASSLDRGLSGANVLTF.

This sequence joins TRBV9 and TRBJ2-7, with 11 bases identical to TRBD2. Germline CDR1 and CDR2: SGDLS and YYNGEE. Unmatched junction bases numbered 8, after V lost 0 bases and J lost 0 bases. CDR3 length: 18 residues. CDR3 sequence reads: CASSVVGLAGQGSYEQYF. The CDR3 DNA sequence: TGTGCCAGCAGCGTAGTCGGACTAGCGGGCCAGGGCTCCTACGAGCAGTACTTC.

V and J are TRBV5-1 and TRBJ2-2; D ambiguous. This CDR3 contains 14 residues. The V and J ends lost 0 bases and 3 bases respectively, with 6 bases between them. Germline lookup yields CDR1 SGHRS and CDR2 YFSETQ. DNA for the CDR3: TGCGCCAGCAGCTTGGGGCAAGACACCGGGGAGCTGTTTTTT. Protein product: CASSLGQDTGELFF.

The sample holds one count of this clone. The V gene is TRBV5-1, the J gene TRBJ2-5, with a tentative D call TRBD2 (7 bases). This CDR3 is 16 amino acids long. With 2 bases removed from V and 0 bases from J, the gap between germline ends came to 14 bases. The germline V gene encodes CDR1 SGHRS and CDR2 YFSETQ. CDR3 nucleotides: TGCGCCAGCAGCTTTGCGGGGGCTTCGTACCAAGAGACCCAGTACTTC. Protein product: CASSFAGASYQETQYF.

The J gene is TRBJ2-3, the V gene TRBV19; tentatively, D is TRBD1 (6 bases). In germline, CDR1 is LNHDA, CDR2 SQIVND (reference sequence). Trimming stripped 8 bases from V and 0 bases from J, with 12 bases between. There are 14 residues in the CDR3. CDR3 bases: TGTGCCAGTTCCCACAGGGCTAGCACAGATACGCAGTATTTT. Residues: CASSHRASTDTQYF.

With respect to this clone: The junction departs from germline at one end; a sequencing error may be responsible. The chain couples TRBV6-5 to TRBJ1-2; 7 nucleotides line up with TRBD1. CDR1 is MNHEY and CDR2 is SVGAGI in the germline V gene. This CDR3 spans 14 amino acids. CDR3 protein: CTSSSPDRVYGYTF. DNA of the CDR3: TGTACCAGCAGTTCCCCCGACAGGGTATATGGCTACACCTTC.

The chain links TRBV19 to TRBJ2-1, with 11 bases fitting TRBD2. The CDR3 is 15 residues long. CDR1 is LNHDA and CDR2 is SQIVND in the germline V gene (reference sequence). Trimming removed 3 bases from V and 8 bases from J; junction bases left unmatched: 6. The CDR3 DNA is TGTGCCAGTAGTATTATAGCGGGAGGGCCTCATGAGCAGTTCTTC. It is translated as CASSIIAGGPHEQFF.

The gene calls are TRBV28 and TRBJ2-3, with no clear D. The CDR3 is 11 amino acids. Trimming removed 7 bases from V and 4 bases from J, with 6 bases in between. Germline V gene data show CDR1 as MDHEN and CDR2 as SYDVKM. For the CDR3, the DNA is TGTGCCAGCATTCTCTCAGATACGCAGTATTTT. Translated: CASILSDTQYF.

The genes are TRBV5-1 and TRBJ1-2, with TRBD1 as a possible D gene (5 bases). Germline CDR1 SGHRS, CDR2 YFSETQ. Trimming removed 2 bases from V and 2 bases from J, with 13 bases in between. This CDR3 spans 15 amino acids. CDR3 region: CASSFSLQGNYGYTF. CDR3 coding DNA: TGCGCCAGCAGCTTCTCTTTGCAGGGCAACTATGGCTACACCTTC.

CDR3 region: CASSLEQGAYNEQFF. The CDR3 region has the DNA TGTGCCAGCAGCTTAGAGCAGGGGGCCTACAATGAGCAGTTCTTC. The V call is TRBV11-3, the J call TRBJ2-1, with 7 bases lining up with TRBD1. The CDR3 totals 15 residues. V lost 0 bases to trimming and J lost 2 bases; unmatched junction nucleotides: 1. The germline gives CDR1 SGHNT, CDR2 YENEEA.

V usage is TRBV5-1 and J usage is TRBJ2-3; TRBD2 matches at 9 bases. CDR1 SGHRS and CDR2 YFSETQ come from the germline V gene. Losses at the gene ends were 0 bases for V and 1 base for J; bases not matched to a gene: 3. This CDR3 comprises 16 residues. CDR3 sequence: CASSLVLAGGTDTQYF. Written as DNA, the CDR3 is TGCGCCAGCAGCTTGGTGTTAGCGGGAGGCACAGATACGCAGTATTTT. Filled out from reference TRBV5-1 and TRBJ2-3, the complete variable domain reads KAGVTQTPRYLIKTRGQQVTLSCSPISGHRSVSWYQQTPGQGLQFLFEYFSETQRNKGNFPGRFSGRQFSNSRSEMNVSTLELGDSALYLCASSLVLAGGTDTQYFGPGTRLTVL.

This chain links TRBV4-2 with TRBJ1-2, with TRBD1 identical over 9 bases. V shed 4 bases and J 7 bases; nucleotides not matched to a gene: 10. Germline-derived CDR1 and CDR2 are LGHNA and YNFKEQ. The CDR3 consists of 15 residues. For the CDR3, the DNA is TGTGCCAGCAGCCCGGAGACCGACAGGGGGTCTGGCTACACCTTC. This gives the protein CASSPETDRGSGYTF.

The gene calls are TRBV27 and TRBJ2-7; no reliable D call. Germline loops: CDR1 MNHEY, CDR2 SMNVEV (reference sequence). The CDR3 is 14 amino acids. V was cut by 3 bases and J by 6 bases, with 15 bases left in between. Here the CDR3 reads CASSFARSEIEQYF. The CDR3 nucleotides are TGTGCCAGCAGTTTTGCTAGGAGCGAGATCGAGCAGTACTTC.

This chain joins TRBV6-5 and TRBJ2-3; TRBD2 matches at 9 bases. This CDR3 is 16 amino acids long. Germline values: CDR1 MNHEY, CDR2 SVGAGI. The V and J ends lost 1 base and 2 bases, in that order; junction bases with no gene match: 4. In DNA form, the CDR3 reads TGTGCCAGCAGTTACTGGCTAGCGGGACACACAGATACGCAGTATTTT. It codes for CASSYWLAGHTDTQYF.

In DNA form, the CDR3 reads TGTGCCAGCAGTCCCGAGAATCAGGGGGGACAAGAGACCCAGTACTTC. Translated, it gives CASSPENQGGQETQYF. The chain couples TRBV6-6 to TRBJ2-5; weak D call: TRBD1 (7 bases). V shed 5 bases and J shed 2 bases, with 18 bases lying between them. Germline-derived CDR1 and CDR2 are MNHNY and SVGAGI (reference sequence). The CDR3 runs 16 residues.

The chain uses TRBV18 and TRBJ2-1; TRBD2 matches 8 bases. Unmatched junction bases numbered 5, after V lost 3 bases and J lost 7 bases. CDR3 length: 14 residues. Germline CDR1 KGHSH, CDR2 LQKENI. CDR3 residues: CASSPMGLGNEQFF. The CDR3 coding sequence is TGTGCCAGCTCACCTATGGGACTAGGGAATGAGCAGTTCTTC.

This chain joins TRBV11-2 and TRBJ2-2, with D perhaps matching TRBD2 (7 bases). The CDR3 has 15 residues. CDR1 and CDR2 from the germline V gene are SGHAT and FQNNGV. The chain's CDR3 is CASRGLADNTGELFF. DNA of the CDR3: TGTGCTTCCCGGGGGCTAGCGGATAACACCGGGGAGCTGTTTTTT.

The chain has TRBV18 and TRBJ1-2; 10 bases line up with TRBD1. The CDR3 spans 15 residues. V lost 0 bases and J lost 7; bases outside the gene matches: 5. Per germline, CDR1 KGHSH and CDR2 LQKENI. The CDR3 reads CASSPPGTGVGGYTF. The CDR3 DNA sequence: TGTGCCAGCTCACCACCGGGGACAGGGGTCGGTGGCTACACCTTC.

DNA of the CDR3: TGTGCCAGCAGCCAGGGGGGCCAAACAGGGGGTGTGTATGGCTACACCTTC. Translating it yields CASSQGGQTGGVYGYTF. This chain joins TRBV4-2 and TRBJ1-2, with TRBD1 identical over 8 bases. V lost 3 bases and J lost 5; bases outside the gene matches: 14. Germline values: CDR1 LGHNA, CDR2 YNFKEQ. This CDR3 spans 17 amino acids.

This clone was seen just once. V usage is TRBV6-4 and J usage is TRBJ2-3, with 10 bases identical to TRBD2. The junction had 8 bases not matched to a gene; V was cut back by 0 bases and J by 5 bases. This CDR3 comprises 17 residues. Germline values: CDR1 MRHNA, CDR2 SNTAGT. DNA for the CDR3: TGTGCCAGCAGTGACTCATTGGGAGCGGGAGGGCTAGATACGCAGTATTTT. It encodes CASSDSLGAGGLDTQYF.

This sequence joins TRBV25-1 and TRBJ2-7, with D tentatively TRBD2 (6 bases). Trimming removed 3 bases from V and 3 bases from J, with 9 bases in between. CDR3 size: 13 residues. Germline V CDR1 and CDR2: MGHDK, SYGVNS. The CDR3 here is CASSDVGGYEQYF. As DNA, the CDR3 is TGTGCCAGCAGTGACGTCGGGGGCTACGAGCAGTACTTC.

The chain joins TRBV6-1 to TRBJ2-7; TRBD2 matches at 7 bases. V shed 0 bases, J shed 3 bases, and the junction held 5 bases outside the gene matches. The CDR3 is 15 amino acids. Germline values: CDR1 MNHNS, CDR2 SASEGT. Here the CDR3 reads CASSEAVGGSYEQYF. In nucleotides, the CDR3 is TGTGCCAGCAGTGAAGCGGTTGGCGGGAGCTACGAGCAGTACTTC.

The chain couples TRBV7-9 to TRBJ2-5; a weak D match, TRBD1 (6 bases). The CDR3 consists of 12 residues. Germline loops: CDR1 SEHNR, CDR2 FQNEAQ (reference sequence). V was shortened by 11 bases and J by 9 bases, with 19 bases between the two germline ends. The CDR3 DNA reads TGTGCCGTCCGAGGGTCTCAGGGGTCCCAGTACTTC. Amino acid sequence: CAVRGSQGSQYF.

The chain's CDR3 is CASSLNRGPVGNTIYF. The CDR3 DNA reads as TGTGCCAGCTCTCTCAACAGGGGCCCGGTTGGAAACACCATATATTTT. The chain is built from TRBV11-2 and TRBJ1-3; 7 nucleotides align to TRBD1. V was clipped by 8 bases and J by 3 bases; unmatched bases: 13. This CDR3 is built from 16 residues. The germline V gene encodes CDR1 SGHAT and CDR2 FQNNGV.

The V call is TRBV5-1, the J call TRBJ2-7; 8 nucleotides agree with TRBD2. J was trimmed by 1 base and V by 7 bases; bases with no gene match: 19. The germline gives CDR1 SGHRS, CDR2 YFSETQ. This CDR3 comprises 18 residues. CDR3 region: CASAKAGDPASGSYEQYF. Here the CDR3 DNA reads TGCGCCAGCGCCAAGGCAGGGGACCCGGCTAGCGGGTCCTACGAGCAGTACTTC.